A single sample is the source of the 7 T cell receptor beta chains below, sequenced in a study of T cell responses to AZD1222 COVID-19 vaccine listed by TCRdb under 2021. Libraries came from the immunoSEQ multiplex PCR assay. TCRdb holds this immuneACCESS table with in-frame rearrangements only. Some clones are missing; in checked studies, unresolved V genes explain under half, and the rest has no known cause. The sample table lists some 140,000 clones, over 85% of them with a count of one. The leading ten clones occupy about 3% of the sample. The time point label for this specimen denotes: baseline before first vaccination. Sequencing used peripheral blood, obtained on day 0 of AZD1222 vaccination. The receptors here all came from an adult in good health.

V usage is TRBV10-3 and J usage is TRBJ1-4; D call uncertain. This CDR3 comprises 16 residues. V was pared by 9 bases and J by 0 bases, with 17 bases between. The germline V gene has CDR1 ENHRY and CDR2 SYGVKD. CDR3 sequence (DNA): TGTGCCATTTCTGCTTATCTTAAAGCAACTAATGAAAAACTGTTTTTT. This encodes CAISAYLKATNEKLFF.

The chain joins TRBV6-5 to TRBJ2-1; 9 bases align to TRBD1. The length of the CDR3 is 13 residues. Germline V gene sequence: CDR1 MNHEY, CDR2 SVGAGI. V gave up 7 bases and J gave up 5 bases; unmatched junction bases: 3. The CDR3 coding sequence is TGTGCCAGCATCCGACAGGGGGACAATGAGCAGTTCTTC. This codes for CASIRQGDNEQFF.

The chain joins TRBV9 to TRBJ1-1; TRBD1 matches at 10 bases. The CDR3 spans 14 residues. The V and J ends lost 4 bases and 5 bases, in that order; junction bases with no gene match: 5. In germline, CDR1 is SGDLS, CDR2 YYNGEE. CDR3 DNA: TGTGCCAGCAGCCCCTGGACAGGGGGAACTGAAGCTTTCTTT. It translates to CASSPWTGGTEAFF.

The sample holds one count of this clone. The genes are TRBV10-3 and TRBJ1-1, with D possibly TRBD1 on 6 matching bases. Germline V gene lookup returns CDR1 ENHRY and CDR2 SYGVKD. The CDR3 contains 13 residues. V lost 4 bases and J lost 5, with 11 bases in between. The CDR3 loop reads CAISAQGRTEAFF. CDR3 DNA: TGTGCCATCAGTGCACAGGGACGGACTGAAGCTTTCTTT.

V is TRBV28 and J is TRBJ2-7, with 8 bases aligning to TRBD2. Germline assignment: CDR1 MDHEN and CDR2 SYDVKM. V lost 3 bases and J lost 1; bases outside the gene matches: 8. The CDR3 length is 16 residues. The CDR3 loop is CASSFLDSGRSYEQYF. CDR3 bases: TGTGCCAGCAGTTTCCTTGACAGCGGGAGATCCTACGAGCAGTACTTC.

V and J are TRBV6-6 and TRBJ2-3; the match to TRBD2 covers 12 bases. The V gene end was trimmed by 10 bases and the J gene end by 3 bases; junction bases not matched to a gene: 5. This CDR3 is built from 14 residues. CDR1 and CDR2 (germline): MNHNY, SVGAGI (reference sequence). The CDR3 protein is CATATSGSTDTQYF. In DNA, the CDR3 is TGTGCCACCGCGACTAGCGGGAGTACAGATACGCAGTATTTT.

The chain carries TRBV12-3 or TRBV12-4 and TRBJ1-1; TRBD1 is a possible D gene (6 bases). V was shortened by 5 bases and J by 6 bases, with 13 bases between the two germline ends. This CDR3 contains 13 residues. The CDR3 loop is CASSPTGIPEAFF. CDR3 nucleotide sequence: TGTGCCAGCAGTCCGACAGGTATCCCTGAAGCTTTCTTT.